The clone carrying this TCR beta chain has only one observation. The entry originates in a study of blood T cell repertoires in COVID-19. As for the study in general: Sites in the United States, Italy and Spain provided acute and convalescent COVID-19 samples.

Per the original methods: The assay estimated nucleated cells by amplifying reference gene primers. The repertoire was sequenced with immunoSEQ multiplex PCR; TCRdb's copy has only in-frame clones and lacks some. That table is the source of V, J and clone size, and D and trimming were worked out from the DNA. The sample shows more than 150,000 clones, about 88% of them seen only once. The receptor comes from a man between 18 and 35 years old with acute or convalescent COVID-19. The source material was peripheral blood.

The CDR3: CSVERHRVVDYGYTF. In DNA form, the CDR3 reads TGCAGCGTTGAACGCCACAGGGTAGTTGACTATGGCTACACCTTC. The J gene is TRBJ1-2, the V gene TRBV29-1; D perhaps matches TRBD1 (6 bases). The CDR3 sequence is 15 residues long. CDR1 and CDR2 from the germline V gene are SQVTM and ANQGSEA. Trimming cost V 2 bases and J 3 bases, with 16 bases left between them.